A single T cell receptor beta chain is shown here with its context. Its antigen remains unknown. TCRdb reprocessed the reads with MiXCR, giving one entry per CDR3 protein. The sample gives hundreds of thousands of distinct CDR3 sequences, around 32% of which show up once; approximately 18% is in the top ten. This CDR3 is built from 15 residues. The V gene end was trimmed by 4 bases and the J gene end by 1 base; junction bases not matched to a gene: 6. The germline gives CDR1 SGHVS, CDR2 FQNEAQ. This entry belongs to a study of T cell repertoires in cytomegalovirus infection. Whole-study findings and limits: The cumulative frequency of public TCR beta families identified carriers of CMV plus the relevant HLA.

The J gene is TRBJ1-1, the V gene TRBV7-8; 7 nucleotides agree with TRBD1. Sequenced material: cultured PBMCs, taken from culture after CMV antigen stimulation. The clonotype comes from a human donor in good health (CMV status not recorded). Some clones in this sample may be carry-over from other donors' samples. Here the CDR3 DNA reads TGTGCCAGCAGCTCGGACAGGTTGGCGAACACTGAAGCTTTCTTT. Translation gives CASSSDRLANTEAFF.